The 29 T cell receptor beta chains below all came from one sample that was sequenced in a study of T cell changes during pregnancy in multiple sclerosis. The data were produced by immunoSEQ multiplex PCR, yet TCRdb's version contains in-frame clones alone and is incomplete. This table holds approximately 28,000 clones, approximately 89% found once. Sequencing was performed on CD8+ T cells from peripheral blood mononuclear cells, taken in the second trimester of pregnancy. These receptors were taken from a female donor with multiple sclerosis, enrolled in a pregnancy study.

This clone was seen once. V and J are TRBV21-1 and TRBJ1-1; the table's D call of TRBD1 was not tested on the DNA. TRBV21-1 is annotated as a pseudogene. The CDR3 totals 13 residues. CDR3 DNA: TGTGCCAGCAGCAAAGCAAACAGGGGTGAAGCTTTCTTT. It yields the protein CASSKANRGEAFF.

The chain combines TRBV28 with TRBJ2-1, with D tentatively TRBD1 (5 bases). Trimming stripped 3 bases from V and 9 bases from J, with 12 bases between. Germline values: CDR1 MDHEN, CDR2 SYDVKM. The CDR3 covers 13 residues. The CDR3 coding sequence is TGTGCCAGCAGTTTTACTTTAGGGGCTGAGCAGTTCTTC. Translating it yields CASSFTLGAEQFF.

V usage is TRBV27 and J usage is TRBJ2-2, with D unclear. Trimming removed 3 bases at V and 3 bases at J, with 17 bases between. This CDR3 spans 17 amino acids. Germline loops: CDR1 MNHEY, CDR2 SMNVEV (reference sequence). The CDR3 DNA reads as TGTGCCAGCAGTTTTGAGGCAGAATGGCCGGACACCGGGGAGCTGTTTTTT. Translating it yields CASSFEAEWPDTGELFF.

The rearrangement joins TRBV7-8 to TRBJ2-2; TRBD2 aligns across 10 bases. CDR1 SGHVS and CDR2 FQNEAQ come from the germline V gene. Unmatched junction bases numbered 6, after V lost 2 bases and J lost 6 bases. This CDR3 is 16 amino acids long. The CDR3 reads CASSLYPSGSSGELFF. The CDR3 coding sequence is TGTGCCAGCAGCTTATACCCTAGCGGGAGTTCCGGGGAGCTGTTTTTT.

This sequence joins TRBV4-3 and TRBJ2-7; a possible D gene is TRBD1 (6 bases). The CDR3 sequence is 16 residues long. V was cut by 4 bases and J by 2 bases, with 18 bases left in between. Germline V CDR1 and CDR2: LGHNA, YSLEER. The CDR3 spells CASSLQPQGSPYEQYF. For the CDR3, the DNA is TGCGCCAGCAGCCTCCAGCCTCAGGGGTCTCCCTACGAGCAGTACTTC.

V usage is TRBV2 and J usage is TRBJ2-7, with D perhaps matching TRBD2 (6 bases). CDR1 is SNHLY and CDR2 is FYNNEI in the germline V gene. The length of the CDR3 is 15 residues. Trimming left V 2 bases short and J 0 bases short, with 11 bases between. CDR3 sequence (DNA): TGTGCCAGCAGTGAATATAGCGGAAACTCCTACGAGCAGTACTTC. Residues: CASSEYSGNSYEQYF.

The V call is TRBV7-9, the J call TRBJ2-1; TRBD1 agrees at 7 bases. V trimming: 5 bases; J trimming: 8 bases; junction bases outside the gene matches: 15. The CDR3 runs 16 residues. Germline assignment: CDR1 SEHNR and CDR2 FQNEAQ (reference sequence). The CDR3 loop is CASSPQLTGWMDEQFF. The CDR3 DNA reads as TGTGCCAGCAGCCCACAGCTGACAGGGTGGATGGATGAGCAGTTCTTC.

This sequence joins TRBV12-2 and TRBJ2-6; the table's D call, TRBD2, was not checked against the DNA. TRBV12-2 is listed as a pseudogene. The CDR3 has 21 residues. The CDR3 bases are TGTGCAAGTCGCCCTTCCACGCCGTGCGGCTTAGGAGACTCTGGGGCCAACGTCCTGACTTTC. Translated: CASRPSTPCGLGDSGANVLTF.

J is TRBJ2-3 and V is TRBV27, with 7 nucleotides matching TRBD2. This CDR3 contains 15 residues. CDR1 is MNHEY and CDR2 is SMNVEV in the germline V gene (reference sequence). V shed 3 bases and J 2 bases; nucleotides not matched to a gene: 5. CDR3 DNA sequence: TGTGCCAGCAGTTTGTTAGCGGGCCTCACAGATACGCAGTATTTT. It translates to CASSLLAGLTDTQYF.

This clone was seen only once. This chain uses TRBV29-1 with TRBJ2-7; D is unresolved. The CDR3 sequence is 13 residues long. Germline CDR1 SQVTM, CDR2 ANQGSEA. CDR3 residues: CSALTSLGYEQYF. DNA for the CDR3: TGCAGTGCCTTGACTTCGCTCGGGTACGAGCAGTACTTC.

The chain is built from TRBV4-1 and TRBJ2-1; 8 bases are shared with TRBD2. This CDR3 is 14 amino acids long. The V gene's germline CDR1 is MGHRA and CDR2 YSYEKL. The ends lost 4 bases at V and 7 bases at J; junction bases unmatched: 6. CDR3 amino acids: CASSPYGGGNEQFF. CDR3 bases: TGCGCCAGCAGCCCCTACGGGGGGGGGAATGAGCAGTTCTTC.

The rearrangement joins TRBV4-3 to TRBJ1-1, with D unresolved. Germline values: CDR1 LGHNA, CDR2 YSLEER. The V end was cut by 0 bases, the J end by 0 bases, with 11 bases between. This CDR3 region has 16 residues. The CDR3 sequence: CASSQDRSFMNTEAFF. The DNA of the CDR3 is TGCGCCAGCAGCCAAGATCGGAGCTTTATGAACACTGAAGCTTTCTTT.

The chain couples TRBV15 to TRBJ2-7; weak D call: TRBD2 (7 bases). CDR3 length: 16 residues. Germline V gene data show CDR1 as LNHNV and CDR2 as YYDKDF (reference sequence). V was shortened by 0 bases and J by 5 bases, with 17 bases between the two germline ends. The CDR3 DNA is TGTGCCACCAGCAGAGATTCGTGGGGGGGCGCGGACGAGCAGTACTTC. Its translation: CATSRDSWGGADEQYF.

The chain links TRBV5-4 to TRBJ2-1; 11 nucleotides line up with TRBD2. Looked up from germline, CDR1 is SGHNT and CDR2 is YYREEE (reference sequence). V lost 4 bases and J lost 5; bases outside the gene matches: 8. The CDR3 spans 16 residues. The CDR3 reads CASSELGLAANNEQFF. CDR3 bases: TGTGCCAGCAGCGAGTTGGGACTAGCGGCGAACAATGAGCAGTTCTTC.

In its sample, this clone was seen once. This chain links TRBV19 with TRBJ2-7, with D maybe TRBD2 (5 bases). This CDR3 contains 14 residues. Germline CDR1 is LNHDA and CDR2 is SQIVND (reference sequence). The V end lost 8 bases, the J end lost 2 bases, and 16 bases lay between the germline ends. CDR3 sequence (DNA): TGTGCCAGTTCGGATCAGCGGAGGCCCTACGAGCAGTACTTC. This translates into CASSDQRRPYEQYF.

This clone was recorded a few times. The chain combines TRBV30 with TRBJ1-2; a weak D match, TRBD1 (5 bases). V lost 2 bases and J 6 bases, leaving 16 bases between the germline ends. The germline CDR1 and CDR2 sequences are GTSNPN and SVGIG (reference sequence). CDR3 length: 14 amino acids. CDR3 amino acids: CAWSIAGGTDGYTF. CDR3 sequence (DNA): TGTGCCTGGAGTATAGCGGGGGGAACTGATGGCTACACCTTC.

This clone has a single count. J is TRBJ2-7 and V is TRBV29-1, with a weak D call TRBD1 (7 bases). In germline, CDR1 is SQVTM, CDR2 ANQGSEA. Trimming removed 5 bases from V and 0 bases from J, with 11 bases in between. This CDR3 contains 13 residues. The CDR3 is CSVQGGHSYEQYF. Written as DNA, the CDR3 is TGCAGCGTTCAGGGGGGACACTCCTACGAGCAGTACTTC.

J is TRBJ2-7 and V is TRBV6-5; TRBD2 matches at 8 bases. Trimming cost V 0 bases and J 5 bases; bases outside gene matches: 0. This CDR3 has 13 amino acids. Germline lookup yields CDR1 MNHEY and CDR2 SVGAGI. Here the CDR3 DNA reads TGTGCCAGCAGTTACTCGACTAGCGACGAGCAGTACTTC. Translation: CASSYSTSDEQYF.

The rearrangement joins TRBV27 to TRBJ2-1; D might be TRBD2 (5 bases). CDR1 is MNHEY and CDR2 is SMNVEV in the germline V gene (reference sequence). This CDR3 is built from 14 residues. V lost 5 bases and J 3 bases, leaving 11 bases between the germline ends. CDR3 nucleotide sequence: TGTGCCAGCAGTGACCTAGCAAACTACAATGAGCAGTTCTTC. This codes for CASSDLANYNEQFF.

Remarks on this clone: At one boundary the junction diverges from the germline segment, which might be a read error. V is TRBV2 and J is TRBJ2-1; maybe TRBD2 (5 bases). The germline CDR1 and CDR2 sequences are SNHLY and FYNNEI. The CDR3 length is 14 residues. As DNA, the CDR3 is TGTGCCAGCAGTCAAGCAGGACTTAGAAATGAGCAGTTCTTC. Encoded protein: CASSQAGLRNEQFF.

The V call is TRBV30, the J call TRBJ1-5; maybe TRBD1 (6 bases). The CDR3 runs 14 residues. The V gene lost 2 bases and the J gene lost 5 bases, with 13 bases spanning the gap. Germline V gene data show CDR1 as GTSNPN and CDR2 as SVGIG (reference sequence). Written as DNA, the CDR3 is TGTGCCTGGAGTCCAGGAGCAGGGGATCAGCCCCAGCATTTT. It encodes CAWSPGAGDQPQHF. The complete variable domain, with remaining parts taken from reference TRBV30 and TRBJ1-5, reads SQTIHQWPATLVQPVGSPLSLECTVEGTSNPNLYWYRQAAGRGLQLLFYSVGIGQISSEVPQNLSASRPQDRQFILSSKKLLLSDSGFYLCAWSPGAGDQPQHFGDGTRLSIL.

The chain uses TRBV9 and TRBJ2-7, with TRBD2 matching over 8 bases. The junction had 8 bases not matched to a gene; V was cut back by 0 bases and J by 3 bases. The CDR3 consists of 16 residues. CDR1 and CDR2 from the germline V gene are SGDLS and YYNGEE. The CDR3 DNA reads TGTGCCAGCAGCGTAGCGCCGACTAGCGACAACTACGAGCAGTACTTC. This gives the protein CASSVAPTSDNYEQYF.

This chain joins TRBV28 and TRBJ2-3; 10 bases match TRBD1. The CDR3 covers 17 residues. After removal of 2 bases from V and 2 bases from J, the junction contained 7 bases not matched to a gene. CDR1 and CDR2 (germline): MDHEN, SYDVKM. The CDR3 DNA follows: TGTGCCAGCAGTTTAGACTGGACAGGGGGGATCACAGATACGCAGTATTTT. This translates into CASSLDWTGGITDTQYF.

The chain employs TRBV30 and TRBJ1-4; 7 positions match TRBD1. CDR1 and CDR2 from the germline V gene are GTSNPN and SVGIG (reference sequence). The CDR3 length is 14 residues. V shed 2 bases, J shed 7 bases, and the junction held 7 bases outside the gene matches. CDR3: CAWSLQGVSEKLFF. DNA for the CDR3: TGTGCCTGGAGTCTTCAGGGGGTCAGTGAAAAACTGTTTTTT.

The rearrangement uses TRBV5-4 and TRBJ2-1; D perhaps matches TRBD2 (5 bases). The V end was cut by 3 bases, the J end by 4 bases, with 11 bases between. This CDR3 spans 14 amino acids. Germline CDR1 reads SGHNT; CDR2 reads YYREEE (reference sequence). In nucleotides, the CDR3 is TGTGCCAGCAGCTCACGACGGGAATACAATGAGCAGTTCTTC. Amino acids: CASSSRREYNEQFF.

The rearrangement uses TRBV5-4 and TRBJ2-1; TRBD2 matches at 11 bases. The trim removed 3 bases at V and 5 bases at J, leaving 4 bases unmatched. This CDR3 is built from 15 residues. In germline, CDR1 is SGHNT, CDR2 YYREEE (reference sequence). CDR3 DNA sequence: TGTGCCAGCAGCTACCCTAGCGGGGGGAACAATGAGCAGTTCTTC. Translating it yields CASSYPSGGNNEQFF.

The rearrangement uses TRBV30 and TRBJ1-2; 7 nucleotides align to TRBD1. CDR1 and CDR2 (germline): GTSNPN, SVGIG (reference sequence). There are 17 residues in the CDR3. Losses at the gene ends were 2 bases for V and 1 base for J; bases not matched to a gene: 13. CDR3: CAWSLPGQSPDNYGYTF. CDR3 coding DNA: TGTGCCTGGAGTTTACCGGGACAGTCCCCAGATAACTATGGCTACACCTTC.

The V gene is TRBV6-5, the J gene TRBJ1-3; maybe TRBD1 (5 bases). Germline V gives CDR1 MNHEY, CDR2 SVGAGI. The CDR3 is made up of 13 amino acids. Trimming took 6 bases from V and 4 from J, leaving 10 bases between them. This CDR3 reads CASSLTGGNTIYF. CDR3 in DNA: TGTGCCAGCAGCCTAACAGGCGGAAACACCATATATTTT.

The table lists this clone with a count of one. The rearrangement uses TRBV19 and TRBJ2-7; 7 bases fit TRBD2. Germline V lookup: CDR1 LNHDA, CDR2 SQIVND (reference sequence). V lost 3 bases, J lost 3 bases, and 2 bases stayed unmatched. The CDR3 sequence is 13 residues long. CDR3 loop: CASSIGGGYEQYF. For the CDR3, the DNA is TGTGCCAGTAGTATTGGGGGGGGCTACGAGCAGTACTTC.